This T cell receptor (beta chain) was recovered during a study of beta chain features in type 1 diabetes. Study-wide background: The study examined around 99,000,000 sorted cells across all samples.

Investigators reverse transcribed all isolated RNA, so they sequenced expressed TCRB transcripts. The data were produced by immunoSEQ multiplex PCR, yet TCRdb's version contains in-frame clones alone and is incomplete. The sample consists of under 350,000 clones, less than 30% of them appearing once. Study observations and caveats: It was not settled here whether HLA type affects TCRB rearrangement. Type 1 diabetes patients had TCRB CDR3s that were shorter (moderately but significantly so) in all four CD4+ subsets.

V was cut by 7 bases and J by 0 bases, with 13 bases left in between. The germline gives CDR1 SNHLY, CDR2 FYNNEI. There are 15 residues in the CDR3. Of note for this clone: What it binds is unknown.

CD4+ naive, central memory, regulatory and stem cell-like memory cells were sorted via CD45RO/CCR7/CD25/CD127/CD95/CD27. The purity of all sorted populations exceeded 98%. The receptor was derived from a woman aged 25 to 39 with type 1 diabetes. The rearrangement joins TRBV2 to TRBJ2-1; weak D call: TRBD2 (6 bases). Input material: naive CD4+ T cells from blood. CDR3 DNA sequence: TGTGCCAGCAACGGAGGGAGGAGCTCCTACAATGAGCAGTTCTTC. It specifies CASNGGRSSYNEQFF.